This TCR beta chain stems from a study of blood T cell repertoires in COVID-19. Study details: From T cells, B-cell-depleted T cells, or PBMCs came the material, which was cDNA or gDNA.

In the study's own analysis: Nucleated cell counts were estimated from reference gene primer amplification. Assay used: immunoSEQ multiplex PCR; TCRdb lists only in-frame clones, some missing. V and J calls and clone size are as listed in that table; D and trimming were resolved from the DNA. The data show 75,000 to 100,000 clones, about four fifths seen once. From germline, CDR1 is MDHEN and CDR2 SYDVKM. This CDR3 has 17 amino acids. Losses at the gene ends were 6 bases for V and 6 bases for J; bases not matched to a gene: 11. The sample consisted of peripheral blood. This receptor was taken from a man in his 70s with acute or convalescent COVID-19. The chain recombines TRBV28 with TRBJ2-1, with TRBD2 matching 13 bases. The DNA for the CDR3 is TGTGCCAGCAGCACGGGACTAGCGGGAAAGTTGGGCAATGAGCAGTTCTTC. Its protein is CASSTGLAGKLGNEQFF. Full variable domain (remainder filled in from reference TRBV28 and TRBJ2-1): DVKVTQSSRYLVKRTGEKVFLECVQDMDHENMFWYRQDPGLGLRLIYFSYDVKMKEKGDIPEGYSVSREKKERFSLILESASTNQTSMYLCASSTGLAGKLGNEQFFGPGTRLTVL.